The sequence of this TCR beta chain was determined in a study of response to subunit inactivated influenza vaccine. TCRdb analysed the RT-PCR reads with MiXCR anew, one entry per CDR3 protein. The table includes around 600,000 distinct CDR3 sequences, about 11% detected once. This CDR3 is 14 amino acids long. Trimming cost V 5 bases and J 7 bases; bases outside gene matches: 9. In germline, CDR1 is SNHLY, CDR2 FYNNEI. This sample also belongs to another study, concerning T cells expressing NK-cell markers. That work states: A 5'RACE template switching approach incorporating UMIs was used to make TCR beta cDNA. In a group of several donors, dominant NKG2C+ clonotypes represented roughly 1.0-8% of CD8+ T cells.

Sample: PBMCs from blood, taken on the day of vaccination. The clonotype comes from a man over 45 who received an inactivated influenza vaccine. V and J are TRBV2 and TRBJ2-5; 8 bases fit TRBD1. The CDR3 is CASSPTQGAGTQYF. The CDR3, as DNA: TGTGCCAGCAGTCCTACTCAGGGGGCTGGGACCCAGTACTTC.